These T cell receptor beta chains were read from a single sample in a study of blood T cell repertoires in COVID-19. Generated by immunoSEQ multiplex PCR, the TCRdb table keeps only in-frame clones and is missing some. The sample includes some 100,000 clones, approximately 92% of them seen just once. The sequenced sample consisted of peripheral blood. These receptors all stem from a man between 50 and 59 years old with active COVID-19. The CDR3 runs from the conserved cysteine through the conserved F or W. The order of the fields is J gene, D gene, clone size, V gene, CDR3 DNA, CDR3 protein. The D gene is left open where the match is weak. Rows may omit the clone size; those that give it use once, few, many or a size class.

J: TRBJ2-7; D: TRBD1; size: .; V: TRBV6-5; DNA: TGTGCCAGCAGCACAGGGGATCGGTACGAGCAGTACTTC; CDR3: CASSTGDRYEQYF
J: TRBJ1-1; D: .; size: .; V: TRBV19; DNA: TGTGCCAGTAGTATAGTTGGACAGCACCCTTATGAAGCTTTCTTT; CDR3: CASSIVGQHPYEAFF
J: TRBJ2-1; D: .; size: .; V: TRBV5-1; DNA: TGCGCCAGCAGCGCTGATGGGCAGGGGACCTACAATGAGCAGTTCTTC; CDR3: CASSADGQGTYNEQFF
J: TRBJ2-3; D: .; size: once; V: TRBV5-8; DNA: TGTGCCAGCAGCTTGGGCAGGGCCACAGATACGCAGTATTTT; CDR3: CASSLGRATDTQYF
J: TRBJ1-1; D: TRBD1; size: .; V: TRBV10-3; DNA: TGTGCCACCGGACAGGACAGAGGGAACACTGAAGCTTTCTTT; CDR3: CATGQDRGNTEAFF
J: TRBJ1-2; D: .; size: .; V: TRBV9; DNA: TGTGCCAGCACCCTTACAGGGACGGACGCGAACTATGGCTACACCTTC; CDR3: CASTLTGTDANYGYTF
J: TRBJ1-1; D: TRBD1; size: .; V: TRBV19; DNA: TGTGCCAGTAGTATAGGAGGAAACAGGGGTGATCGTCCCCCTGAAGCTTTCTTT; CDR3: CASSIGGNRGDRPPEAFF
J: TRBJ1-4; D: TRBD1; size: .; V: TRBV30; DNA: TGTGCCTGGAGTGGACAGGGAATTAATGAAAAACTGTTTTTT; CDR3: CAWSGQGINEKLFF
J: TRBJ2-3; D: TRBD1; size: .; V: TRBV28; DNA: TGTGCCAGCAGGCCCGGGACAGGGGGAGCAGATACGCAGTATTTT; CDR3: CASRPGTGGADTQYF
J: TRBJ1-5; D: .; size: .; V: TRBV19; DNA: TGTGCCAGTAGTCCGGACACAAATCAGCCCCAGCATTTT; CDR3: CASSPDTNQPQHF
J: TRBJ1-5; D: TRBD1; size: once; V: TRBV28; DNA: TGTGCCAGCAGTCAGGGGACAGGGGCACTTCAGCCCCAGCATTTT; CDR3: CASSQGTGALQPQHF
J: TRBJ1-1; D: .; size: .; V: TRBV6-5; DNA: TGTGCCAGCAGGGTCGTCAGGAACACTGAAGCTTTCTTT; CDR3: CASRVVRNTEAFF
J: TRBJ1-1; D: .; size: .; V: TRBV19; DNA: TGTGCCAGTAGTATAGTAGGAGGGGCTGAAGCTTTCTTT; CDR3: CASSIVGGAEAFF
J: TRBJ1-2; D: .; size: .; V: TRBV27; DNA: TGTGCCAGCAGTTTAATTGCAGGGTTGGACTATGGCTACACCTTC; CDR3: CASSLIAGLDYGYTF
J: TRBJ1-3; D: TRBD1; size: .; V: TRBV19; DNA: TGTGCCAGTAGGGGACAGGGGCTCTCTGGAAACACCATATATTTT; CDR3: CASRGQGLSGNTIYF
J: TRBJ2-4; D: TRBD2; size: .; V: TRBV7-2; DNA: TGTGCCAGCAGCTTAGGGACTAGCGGGAGGGGAGGAACCAAAAACATTCAGTACTTC; CDR3: CASSLGTSGRGGTKNIQYF
J: TRBJ2-1; D: .; size: .; V: TRBV28; DNA: TGTGCCAGCACCGAGGCCCGGACAGTCAATATCAATGAGCAGTTCTTC; CDR3: CASTEARTVNINEQFF
J: TRBJ2-6; D: .; size: .; V: TRBV2; DNA: TGTGCCAGCAGTGATCTCTCTGGGGCCAACGTCCTGACTTTC; CDR3: CASSDLSGANVLTF
J: TRBJ1-5; D: .; size: .; V: TRBV19; DNA: TGTGCCAGTAGTACCCTCGGGGGGGAGCTTAGCAATCAGCCCCAGCATTTT; CDR3: CASSTLGGELSNQPQHF
J: TRBJ1-5; D: TRBD1; size: .; V: TRBV24-1; DNA: TGTGCCACCAGGGCCGGGACAGGGTCTAATCAGCCCCAGCATTTT; CDR3: CATRAGTGSNQPQHF
J: TRBJ1-4; D: .; size: .; V: TRBV2; DNA: TGTGCCAGCACACGGAGGGATCAGGCAACTAATGAAAAACTGTTTTTT; CDR3: CASTRRDQATNEKLFF
J: TRBJ1-2; D: .; size: .; V: TRBV10-3; DNA: TGTGCCATCGCCTCAAACGCGGGGCCTATTAGAGGCTACACCTTC; CDR3: CAIASNAGPIRGYTF
J: TRBJ2-7; D: .; size: .; V: TRBV11-3; DNA: TGTGCCAGCAGCCCCGGGACTGGCTACGAGCAGTACTTC; CDR3: CASSPGTGYEQYF
J: TRBJ1-1; D: .; size: once; V: TRBV2; DNA: TGTGCCAGCATCCAGGAGGGCACTGAAGCTTTCTTT; CDR3: CASIQEGTEAFF
J: TRBJ2-1; D: TRBD2; size: .; V: TRBV13; DNA: TGTGCCAGCAGCCCCGATCGAGCGGGGGCCTACAATGAGCAGTTCTTC; CDR3: CASSPDRAGAYNEQFF
J: TRBJ2-1; D: TRBD2; size: .; V: TRBV7-6; DNA: TGTGCCAGCAGCTTAAGACTAGCGGGAGGAAATATTTACAATGAGCAGTTCTTC; CDR3: CASSLRLAGGNIYNEQFF
J: TRBJ2-7; D: TRBD1; size: few; V: TRBV13; DNA: TGTGCCAGCAGCCCCCGGACAGGACCAGGGGAGCAGTACTTC; CDR3: CASSPRTGPGEQYF
J: TRBJ2-7; D: TRBD2; size: once; V: TRBV6-1; DNA: TGTGCCAGCAGTGGAGGGAGTAGCGGGGGCGTCCCCGCCCCCTACGAGCAGTACTTC; CDR3: CASSGGSSGGVPAPYEQYF
J: TRBJ1-2; D: .; size: .; V: TRBV24-1; DNA: TGTGCCACCAGTGACCCTGTGGACAATGCTGGCTACACCTTC; CDR3: CATSDPVDNAGYTF
J: TRBJ2-2; D: TRBD2; size: .; V: TRBV11-2; DNA: TGTGCCAGCAGCTTAAGCGGGAGGGCCGGGAACGGGGAGCTGTTTTTT; CDR3: CASSLSGRAGNGELFF
J: TRBJ2-2; D: .; size: once; V: TRBV11-3; DNA: TGTGCCAGCAAACAGGCGAACACCGGGGAGCTGTTTTTT; CDR3: CASKQANTGELFF
J: TRBJ1-2; D: .; size: .; V: TRBV28; DNA: TGTGCCAGCAGTTCAGGTAGTTTAGGCTATGGCTACACCTTC; CDR3: CASSSGSLGYGYTF
J: TRBJ2-3; D: TRBD2; size: once; V: TRBV11-2; DNA: TGTGCCAGCAGCTTAGTCCTCGGACTAGCGGGAGGAGATACGCAGTATTTT; CDR3: CASSLVLGLAGGDTQYF
J: TRBJ1-5; D: .; size: .; V: TRBV30; DNA: TGTGCCTGGAGTAACCAGGGAAGCAATCAGCCCCAGCATTTT; CDR3: CAWSNQGSNQPQHF
J: TRBJ2-3; D: .; size: .; V: TRBV6-6; DNA: TGTGCCACCCAACCCCTAGCGACCGATCTCACAGATACGCAGTATTTT; CDR3: CATQPLATDLTDTQYF
J: TRBJ2-2; D: TRBD2; size: .; V: TRBV5-1; DNA: TGCGCCAGCAGCTTGTCTAGCGGGAACACCGGGGAGCTGTTTTTT; CDR3: CASSLSSGNTGELFF
J: TRBJ1-5; D: .; size: .; V: TRBV28; DNA: TGTGCCAGCAGTTTACACCGGACAGATCAGCCCCAGCATTTT; CDR3: CASSLHRTDQPQHF
J: TRBJ2-5; D: .; size: .; V: TRBV10-3; DNA: TGTGCCATCAGTGAGGGAGGGAGTCGTCAAGAGACCCAGTACTTC; CDR3: CAISEGGSRQETQYF
J: TRBJ2-2; D: .; size: .; V: TRBV3-1/TRBV3-2; DNA: TGTGCCAGCAGCCAAGTAAAGGGGGCGAACACCGGGGAGCTGTTTTTT; CDR3: CASSQVKGANTGELFF
J: TRBJ1-1; D: TRBD1; size: few; V: TRBV18; DNA: TGTGCCAGCTCACCTGGGCAGGGGGTTGCTTTCTTT; CDR3: CASSPGQGVAFF
J: TRBJ2-7; D: TRBD2; size: .; V: TRBV24-1; DNA: TGTGCCACCAGTGAATTAGCGGGAGTCTCCTACGAGCAGTACTTC; CDR3: CATSELAGVSYEQYF
J: TRBJ1-4; D: .; size: .; V: TRBV28; DNA: TGTGCCAGCATGGTAGGAGGGGCACGCGAAAAACTGTTTTTT; CDR3: CASMVGGAREKLFF
J: TRBJ2-1; D: .; size: .; V: TRBV24-1; DNA: TGTGCCACCAGTGATTTGCCTTTTACAGGGAGCTCCTACAATGAGCAGTTCTTC; CDR3: CATSDLPFTGSSYNEQFF
J: TRBJ2-7; D: TRBD1; size: .; V: TRBV5-1; DNA: TGCGCCAGCAGCTCCGGGGGGACAGGGACCTACGAGCAGTACTTC; CDR3: CASSSGGTGTYEQYF
J: TRBJ1-4; D: TRBD1; size: .; V: TRBV2; DNA: TGTGCCAGCAATCCACAGGGGACCAGGAATGAAAAACTGTTTTTT; CDR3: CASNPQGTRNEKLFF
J: TRBJ2-5; D: .; size: .; V: TRBV18; DNA: TGTGCCAGCTCACCACGGGCGGGAGAGACCCAGTACTTC; CDR3: CASSPRAGETQYF
J: TRBJ2-3; D: TRBD2; size: .; V: TRBV12-5; DNA: TGTGCTAGTGGTTTAGGGACTAGCGGTATCACAGATACGCAGTATTTT; CDR3: CASGLGTSGITDTQYF
J: TRBJ2-7; D: .; size: .; V: TRBV19; DNA: TGTGCCAGTAGTAAATCCTTTCGTCGACAACTGGGTAGCTACGAGCAGTACTTC; CDR3: CASSKSFRRQLGSYEQYF
J: TRBJ2-7; D: TRBD1; size: .; V: TRBV7-2; DNA: TGTGCCAGCAGCTTAGGCAGACAGGGTTACGAGCAGTACTTC; CDR3: CASSLGRQGYEQYF
J: TRBJ2-7; D: TRBD1; size: .; V: TRBV28; DNA: TGTGCCACACAAACCGGGACAGGGCGACACGAGCAGTACTTC; CDR3: CATQTGTGRHEQYF
J: TRBJ2-7; D: .; size: few; V: TRBV4-1; DNA: TGCGCCAGCAGTACAGAGCCAGGTGTACCCTACGAGCAGTACTTC; CDR3: CASSTEPGVPYEQYF
J: TRBJ2-1; D: .; size: .; V: TRBV7-6; DNA: TGTGCCAGCGCAGCTCGAGGGAGCTACAATGAGCAGTTCTTC; CDR3: CASAARGSYNEQFF